The 17 T cell receptor beta chains listed next were all sequenced from one sample in a study of shared clonotypes between healthy human individuals. Repertoires were generated with immunoSEQ multiplex PCR, while TCRdb's copy carries only in-frame clones and drops some. The profile shows about half a million clones, 70% to 85% of them singletons. Sequencing input: PBMCs. These TCRs come from a woman in her thirties or forties in good health. Some clones in this sample may be carry-over from other donors' samples.

The V and J genes are TRBV6-6 and TRBJ1-5, with TRBD1 as a possible D gene (6 bases). The CDR3 contains 14 residues. Germline V gene lookup returns CDR1 MNHNY and CDR2 SVGAGI (reference sequence). V was clipped by 9 bases and J by 6 bases, with 18 bases between them. CDR3 protein: CASSLQGSSQPQHF. The CDR3 region has the DNA TGTGCCAGTTCACTACAGGGTTCGAGTCAGCCCCAGCATTTT.

The chain uses TRBV5-1 and TRBJ2-3; TRBD2 matches 9 bases. The CDR3 is made up of 16 amino acids. After removal of 1 base from V and 2 bases from J, the junction contained 5 bases not matched to a gene. Germline CDR1 and CDR2: SGHRS and YFSETQ. CDR3: CASSLSLAGPTDTQYF. The CDR3 region has the DNA TGCGCCAGCAGCTTGAGCCTAGCGGGGCCCACAGATACGCAGTATTTT.

This clone came up a few times. The CDR3 spells CASSQEWLAGAETQYF. In nucleotides, the CDR3 is TGCGCCAGCAGCCAAGAGTGGCTAGCGGGCGCAGAGACCCAGTACTTC. The chain is built from TRBV4-1 and TRBJ2-5; the match to TRBD2 covers 8 bases. V shed 0 bases, J shed 4 bases, and the junction held 7 bases outside the gene matches. CDR1 is MGHRA and CDR2 is YSYEKL in the germline V gene. There are 16 residues in the CDR3.

The V call is TRBV19, the J call TRBJ2-7; D is uncertain. This CDR3 contains 15 residues. V was trimmed by 5 bases and J by 0 bases, leaving 14 bases between them. Germline V gene data show CDR1 as LNHDA and CDR2 as SQIVND (reference sequence). The CDR3 DNA reads TGTGCCAGTAGTTCTCTAACAACGGGCTCCTACGAGCAGTACTTC. Protein: CASSSLTTGSYEQYF.

This clone was recorded once. This sequence joins TRBV6-1 and TRBJ1-1; D is ambiguous. This CDR3 has 12 residues. V lost 4 bases, J lost 1 base, and 4 bases lay in between. The germline CDR1 and CDR2 sequences are MNHNS and SASEGT. This chain's CDR3 is CASSVRNTEAFF. The CDR3 nucleotides are TGTGCCAGCAGTGTTAGGAACACTGAAGCTTTCTTT.

This clone was picked up one time. This sequence joins TRBV6-6 and TRBJ2-7, with 7 bases lining up with TRBD1. Germline assignment: CDR1 MNHNY and CDR2 SVGAGI (reference sequence). CDR3 length: 16 amino acids. Losses at the gene ends were 0 bases for V and 2 bases for J; bases not matched to a gene: 7. The CDR3 DNA is TGTGCCAGCAGTTACTCGGCCCGGGACAGTACCTACGAGCAGTACTTC. It encodes CASSYSARDSTYEQYF.

The J gene is TRBJ2-1, the V gene TRBV5-1; TRBD2 aligns across 10 bases. Losses at the gene ends were 4 bases for V and 7 bases for J; bases not matched to a gene: 5. The germline V gene encodes CDR1 SGHRS and CDR2 YFSETQ. CDR3 length equals 14 residues. The CDR3 region is CASSPSGSINEQFF. The CDR3 region has the DNA TGCGCCAGCAGCCCTAGCGGGAGCATTAATGAGCAGTTCTTC.

This clone was detected once. One end of the junction is discordant with germline, which a read error may explain. The rearrangement joins TRBV20-1 to TRBJ2-3; 10 bases line up with TRBD2. This CDR3 region has 11 residues. Germline values: CDR1 DFQATT, CDR2 SNEGSKA (reference sequence). The CDR3 DNA reads as TGCAGTGCTCGGTCGGGACTAGCGTGGAATTTT. Its translation is CSARSGLAWNF.

The genes are TRBV4-3 and TRBJ1-2; D unclear. This CDR3 is 13 amino acids long. The V end was cut by 0 bases, the J end by 10 bases, with 12 bases between. Germline CDR1 LGHNA, CDR2 YSLEER. CDR3 in DNA: TGCGCCAGCAGCCAAGACCTGGGCAGGAACTACACCTTC. This gives the protein CASSQDLGRNYTF.

This chain connects TRBV11-2 to TRBJ2-3; TRBD2 matches at 10 bases. The CDR3 is 12 amino acids. Germline loops: CDR1 SGHAT, CDR2 FQNNGV. Trimming cost V 3 bases and J 13 bases; bases outside gene matches: 4. DNA of the CDR3: TGTGCCAGCAGCTTCGAAGGGACTAGCGAGTATTTT. The encoded protein is CASSFEGTSEYF.

The chain recombines TRBV6-5 with TRBJ2-2; the match to TRBD2 covers 13 bases. Germline V lookup: CDR1 MNHEY, CDR2 SVGAGI. J gave up 6 bases and V 6 bases, and 4 bases lay outside the gene matches. The CDR3 covers 15 residues. The CDR3 coding sequence is TGTGCCAGCAGCTGGACTAGCGGGAGCGCCGGGGAGCTGTTTTTT. Translated, it gives CASSWTSGSAGELFF.

This rearrangement joins TRBV6-6 to TRBJ2-7; D gene unclear. This CDR3 has 14 amino acids. The germline V gene has CDR1 MNHNY and CDR2 SVGAGI (reference sequence). V lost 0 bases to trimming and J lost 1 base, with 7 bases between them. CDR3 residues: CASSYSDGSYEQYF. The CDR3 DNA reads TGTGCCAGCAGTTACTCGGACGGTTCCTACGAGCAGTACTTC.

The chain combines TRBV5-1 with TRBJ1-2; D gene ambiguous. Germline V CDR1 and CDR2: SGHRS, YFSETQ. Trimming stripped 0 bases from V and 1 base from J, with 7 bases between. This CDR3 contains 14 residues. The CDR3 DNA is TGCGCCAGCAGCTTGGCAGGTCTTAACTATGGCTACACCTTC. Its translation: CASSLAGLNYGYTF.

The CDR3 DNA follows: TGTGCCAGCAATGGACAGCAAGAGACCCAGTACTTC. Encoded protein: CASNGQQETQYF. The V and J genes are TRBV2 and TRBJ2-5; maybe TRBD1 (6 bases). The germline gives CDR1 SNHLY, CDR2 FYNNEI. V lost 7 bases and J lost 2, with 8 bases in between. This CDR3 spans 12 amino acids. Looking up the rest from reference TRBV2 and TRBJ2-5 gives the full variable domain: EPEVTQTPSHQVTQMGQEVILRCVPISNHLYFYWYRQILGQKVEFLVSFYNNEISEKSEIFDDQFSVERPDGSNFTLKIRSTKLEDSAMYFCASNGQQETQYFGPGTRLLVL.

This clone occurred many times. The rearrangement links TRBV11-2 to TRBJ2-1, with D maybe TRBD1 (5 bases). The CDR3 runs 19 residues. CDR1 is SGHAT and CDR2 is FQNNGV in the germline V gene. Trimming removed 1 base from V and 4 bases from J, with 23 bases in between. CDR3 amino acids: CASSLARSARTRAYNEQFF. In nucleotides, the CDR3 is TGTGCCAGCAGCTTAGCTCGGTCTGCTCGGACAAGGGCTTACAATGAGCAGTTCTTC.

The gene calls are TRBV28 and TRBJ2-1; 16 nucleotides align to TRBD2. CDR1 is MDHEN and CDR2 is SYDVKM in the germline V gene. J lost 5 bases, V lost 6 bases, and 7 bases had no gene match. This CDR3 region has 17 residues. The CDR3, as DNA: TGTGCCAGCAGCGGGACTAGCGGGAGGGCCAGCCACAATGAGCAGTTCTTC. As protein: CASSGTSGRASHNEQFF.

The rearrangement links TRBV18 to TRBJ2-3; the match to TRBD1 covers 7 bases. Trimming at V came to 4 bases and at J to 4 bases, leaving 8 bases not matched to a gene. Germline-derived CDR1 and CDR2 are KGHSH and LQKENI. This CDR3 region has 15 residues. The CDR3 is CASSQGASAADTQYF. CDR3 in DNA: TGTGCCAGCTCACAGGGGGCTTCAGCCGCAGATACGCAGTATTTT.